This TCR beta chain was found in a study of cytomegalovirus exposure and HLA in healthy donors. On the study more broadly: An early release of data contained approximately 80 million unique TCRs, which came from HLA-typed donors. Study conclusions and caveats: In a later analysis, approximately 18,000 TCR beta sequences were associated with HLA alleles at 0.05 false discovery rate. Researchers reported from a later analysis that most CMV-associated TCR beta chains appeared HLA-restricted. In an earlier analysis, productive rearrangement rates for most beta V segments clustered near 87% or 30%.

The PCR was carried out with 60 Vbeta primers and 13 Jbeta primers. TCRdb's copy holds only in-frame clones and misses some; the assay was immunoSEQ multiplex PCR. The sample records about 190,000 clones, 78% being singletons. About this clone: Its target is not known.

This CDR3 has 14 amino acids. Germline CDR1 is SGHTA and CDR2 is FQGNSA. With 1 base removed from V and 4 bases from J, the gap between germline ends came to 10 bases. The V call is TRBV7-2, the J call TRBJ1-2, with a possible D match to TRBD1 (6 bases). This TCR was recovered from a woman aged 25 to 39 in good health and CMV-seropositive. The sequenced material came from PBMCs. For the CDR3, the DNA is TGTGCCAGCAGCTTAGTACAGGGAGCCTATGGCTACACCTTC. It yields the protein CASSLVQGAYGYTF.